Listed here are 15 T cell receptor beta chains from one sample, sequenced in a study of shared clonotypes between healthy human individuals. Only in-frame clones appear in the TCRdb table, and some are missing; sequencing was by immunoSEQ multiplex PCR. This sample has 950,000 to 1,100,000 clones, with around 76% found just once. The specimen sequenced was memory CD4+ T cells sorted from blood. The subset was: CD45RA-negative fraction. These receptors were taken from a man between 18 and 35 years old in good health.

The chain employs TRBV5-1 and TRBJ1-1, with D uncertain. The germline V gene encodes CDR1 SGHRS and CDR2 YFSETQ. V lost 4 bases and J lost 1, with 8 bases in between. The CDR3 runs to 13 residues. Written as DNA, the CDR3 is TGCGCCAGCAGCCCCAACAAGAACACTGAAGCTTTCTTT. This translates into CASSPNKNTEAFF.

This clone turned up a few times. The genes are TRBV18 and TRBJ1-5, with a possible D match to TRBD1 (6 bases). This CDR3 has 16 amino acids. Per the germline V gene, CDR1 is KGHSH and CDR2 is LQKENI. V was trimmed by 2 bases and J by 2 bases, leaving 13 bases between them. CDR3 sequence: CASSPEGGRGNQPQHF. The CDR3 bases are TGTGCCAGCTCACCAGAGGGGGGCCGCGGCAATCAGCCCCAGCATTTT. The full variable domain, completed using reference TRBV18 and TRBJ1-5, is NAGVMQNPRHLVRRRGQEARLRCSPMKGHSHVYWYRQLPEEGLKFMVYLQKENIIDESGMPKERFSAEFPKEGPSILRIQQVVRGDSAAYFCASSPEGGRGNQPQHFGDGTRLSIL.

V usage is TRBV28 and J usage is TRBJ1-5; D ambiguous. CDR3 size: 12 residues. The germline gives CDR1 MDHEN, CDR2 SYDVKM. The V end lost 8 bases, the J end lost 1 base, and 6 bases lay between the germline ends. The CDR3 sequence is CASEGSNQPQHF. CDR3 DNA sequence: TGTGCCAGCGAGGGAAGCAATCAGCCCCAGCATTTT.

This clone was seen once. The chain has TRBV12-5 and TRBJ1-2; TRBD1 matches at 9 bases. V lost 6 bases and J lost 8; bases outside the gene matches: 13. The CDR3 totals 15 residues. Germline CDR1 is LGHNT and CDR2 is FRNRAP. In DNA, the CDR3 is TGTGCTAGTGGCATCTCCGGGACAGGGATGATCGGCTACACCTTC. Its translation is CASGISGTGMIGYTF.

This clone has just one count. V and J are TRBV9 and TRBJ2-2, with 7 bases fitting TRBD2. After removal of 3 bases from V and 4 bases from J, the junction contained 9 bases not matched to a gene. CDR1 and CDR2 (germline): SGDLS, YYNGEE. The CDR3 totals 16 residues. CDR3 protein: CASSARLAGVTGELFF. CDR3 sequence (DNA): TGTGCCAGCAGCGCAAGGTTAGCGGGTGTCACCGGGGAGCTGTTTTTT.

This clone was counted ten times or more. This specimen includes other DNA sequences encoding the same CDR3. The chain uses TRBV27 and TRBJ2-5; possible D gene TRBD2, 6 bases. Germline V gene data show CDR1 as MNHEY and CDR2 as SMNVEV (reference sequence). CDR3 length: 13 amino acids. Trimming removed 2 bases at V and 5 bases at J, with 9 bases between. The CDR3 sequence is CASSLRGRETQYF. The CDR3 nucleotides read TGTGCCAGCAGTTTACGTGGGAGGGAGACCCAGTACTTC.

This chain connects TRBV6-6 to TRBJ2-7, with TRBD1 matching 7 bases. The CDR3 loop spans 15 amino acids. Germline trimming cut 4 bases from V and 3 bases from J; bases unmatched to any gene: 9. Germline CDR1 reads MNHNY; CDR2 reads SVGAGI (reference sequence). The CDR3 loop reads CASSSPGQKVYEQYF. The CDR3 coding sequence is TGTGCCAGCAGTTCGCCGGGACAGAAGGTCTACGAGCAGTACTTC.

The CDR3: CASRETGSYGYTF. CDR3 sequence (DNA): TGTGCCAGCAGGGAGACGGGATCCTATGGCTACACCTTC. This chain connects TRBV28 to TRBJ1-2; D is ambiguous. Between the trimmed V and J ends, which lost 6 bases and 4 bases, there was a span of 12 bases. The CDR3 runs to 13 residues. Looked up from germline, CDR1 is MDHEN and CDR2 is SYDVKM.

V and J are TRBV7-6 and TRBJ2-3; TRBD1 aligns across 9 bases. CDR1 and CDR2 from the germline V gene are SGHVS and FNYEAQ. The length of the CDR3 is 14 residues. V shed 1 base and J 8 bases; nucleotides not matched to a gene: 4. In DNA form, the CDR3 reads TGTGCCAGCAGCTTAGACGGGACAGGGTTTACGCAGTATTTT. Amino acids: CASSLDGTGFTQYF. The full variable domain, completed using reference TRBV7-6 and TRBJ2-3, is GAGVSQSPRYKVTKRGQDVALRCDPISGHVSLYWYRQALGQGPEFLTYFNYEAQQDKSGLPNDRFSAERPEGSISTLTIQRTEQRDSAMYRCASSLDGTGFTQYFGPGTRLTVL.

V usage is TRBV6-5 and J usage is TRBJ1-1; D may be TRBD1 (5 bases). Trimming pared 5 bases from V and 4 bases from J, leaving 17 bases between. From germline, CDR1 is MNHEY and CDR2 SVGAGI. This CDR3 comprises 15 residues. The CDR3 nucleotides are TGTGCCAGCAGTCCCGGACCGGGCGGGGGCACTGAAGCTTTCTTT. It yields the protein CASSPGPGGGTEAFF.

The V call is TRBV7-3, the J call TRBJ1-6; TRBD1 aligns across 8 bases. J was trimmed by 8 bases and V by 5 bases; bases with no gene match: 11. The CDR3 consists of 16 residues. Germline V gene lookup returns CDR1 SGHTA and CDR2 FQGTGA. The CDR3 nucleotides are TGTGCCAGCAGCCCTGGCCCCGGACAGGGAGATTCACCCCTCCACTTT. This codes for CASSPGPGQGDSPLHF.

This chain links TRBV2 with TRBJ2-2; 10 bases agree with TRBD1. The CDR3 totals 14 residues. Germline trimming cut 8 bases from V and 6 bases from J; bases unmatched to any gene: 6. Per the germline V gene, CDR1 is SNHLY and CDR2 is FYNNEI. CDR3 sequence (DNA): TGTGCCAGCCGGAGGGACAGGGGACCCGGGGAGCTGTTTTTT. Protein sequence: CASRRDRGPGELFF.

The chain couples TRBV5-1 to TRBJ1-4; weak D call: TRBD1 (5 bases). Deletions cut 2 bases from V and 8 bases from J, with 10 bases between. The length of the CDR3 is 13 residues. Germline V gene lookup returns CDR1 SGHRS and CDR2 YFSETQ. The CDR3 region has the DNA TGCGCCAGCAGCTTCGGGGGAGAGGAAAAACTGTTTTTT. Translation: CASSFGGEEKLFF.

This CDR3 reads CASSFKLVTGELFF. The CDR3 DNA is TGTGCCAGCAGCTTTAAACTGGTCACCGGGGAGCTGTTTTTT. The chain links TRBV5-6 to TRBJ2-2; D gene ambiguous. V shed 2 bases and J shed 4 bases, with 9 bases lying between them. This CDR3 is 14 amino acids long. Germline lookup yields CDR1 SGHDT and CDR2 YYEEEE.

The V call is TRBV7-2, the J call TRBJ1-3, with D possibly TRBD1 on 5 matching bases. The V end was cut by 3 bases, the J end by 2 bases, with 11 bases between. The germline V gene has CDR1 SGHTA and CDR2 FQGNSA. The CDR3 extends over 15 amino acids. The CDR3 is CASSLDKNAGNTIYF. The CDR3 DNA reads as TGTGCCAGCAGCTTGGACAAGAACGCTGGAAACACCATATATTTT.